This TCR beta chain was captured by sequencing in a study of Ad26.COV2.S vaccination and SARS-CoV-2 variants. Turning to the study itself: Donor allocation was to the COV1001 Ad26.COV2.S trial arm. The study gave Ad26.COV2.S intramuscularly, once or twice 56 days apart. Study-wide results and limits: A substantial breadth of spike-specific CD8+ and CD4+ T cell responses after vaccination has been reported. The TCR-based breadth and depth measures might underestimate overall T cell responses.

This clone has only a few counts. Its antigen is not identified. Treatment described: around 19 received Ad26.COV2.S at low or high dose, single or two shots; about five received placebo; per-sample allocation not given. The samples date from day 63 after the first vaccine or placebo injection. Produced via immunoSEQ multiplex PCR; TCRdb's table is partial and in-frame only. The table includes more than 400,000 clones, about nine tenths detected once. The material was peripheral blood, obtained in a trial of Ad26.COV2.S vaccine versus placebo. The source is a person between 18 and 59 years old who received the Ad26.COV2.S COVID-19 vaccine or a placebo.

The CDR3 DNA reads TGTGCCAGCAGCTCACACTCCACAGGGGCGGGAAACACCATATATTTT. It translates to CASSSHSTGAGNTIYF. J is TRBJ1-3 and V is TRBV7-2; 7 bases agree with TRBD1. The CDR3 length is 16 residues. V dropped 4 bases and J dropped 4; count of bases not matched to a gene: 10. The germline V gene has CDR1 SGHTA and CDR2 FQGNSA.